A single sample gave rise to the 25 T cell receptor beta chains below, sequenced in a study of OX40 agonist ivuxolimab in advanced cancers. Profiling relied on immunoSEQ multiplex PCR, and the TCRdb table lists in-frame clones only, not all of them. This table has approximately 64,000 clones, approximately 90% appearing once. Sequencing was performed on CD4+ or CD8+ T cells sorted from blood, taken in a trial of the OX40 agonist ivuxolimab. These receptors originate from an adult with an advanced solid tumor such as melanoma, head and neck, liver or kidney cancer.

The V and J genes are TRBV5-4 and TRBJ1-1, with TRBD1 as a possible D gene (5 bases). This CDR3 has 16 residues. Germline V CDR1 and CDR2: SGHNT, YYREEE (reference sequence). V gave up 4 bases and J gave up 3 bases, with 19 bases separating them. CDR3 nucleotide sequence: TGTGCCAGCAGCGTGGCGGGGTTGGGAGGGGACACTGAAGCTTTCTTT. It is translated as CASSVAGLGGDTEAFF.

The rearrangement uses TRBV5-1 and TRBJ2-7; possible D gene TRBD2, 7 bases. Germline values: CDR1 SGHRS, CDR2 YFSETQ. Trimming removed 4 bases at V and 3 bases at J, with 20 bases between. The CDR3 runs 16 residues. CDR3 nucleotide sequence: TGCGCCAGCAGCAAGGGGGGCCCGGCTAGCGGCTACGAGCAGTACTTC. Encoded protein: CASSKGGPASGYEQYF.

CDR3: CASSQIQAGDDNEQFF. The CDR3 nucleotides are TGCGCCAGCAGCCAGATACAAGCGGGAGATGACAATGAGCAGTTCTTC. The gene calls are TRBV4-1 and TRBJ2-1, with 8 bases matching TRBD2. In germline, CDR1 is MGHRA, CDR2 YSYEKL. This CDR3 comprises 16 residues. J was trimmed by 5 bases and V by 3 bases; bases with no gene match: 9.

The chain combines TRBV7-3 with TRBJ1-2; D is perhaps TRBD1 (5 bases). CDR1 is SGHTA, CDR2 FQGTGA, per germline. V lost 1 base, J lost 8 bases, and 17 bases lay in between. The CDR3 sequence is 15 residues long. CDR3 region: CASSLKGRESGGYTF. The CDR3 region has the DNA TGTGCCAGCAGCTTAAAAGGCAGGGAAAGCGGAGGCTACACCTTC.

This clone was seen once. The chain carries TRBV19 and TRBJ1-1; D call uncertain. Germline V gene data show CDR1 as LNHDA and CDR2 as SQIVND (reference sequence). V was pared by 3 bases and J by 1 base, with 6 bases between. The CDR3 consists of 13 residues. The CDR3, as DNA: TGTGCCAGTAGTATTTACGGGAACACTGAAGCTTTCTTT. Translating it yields CASSIYGNTEAFF.

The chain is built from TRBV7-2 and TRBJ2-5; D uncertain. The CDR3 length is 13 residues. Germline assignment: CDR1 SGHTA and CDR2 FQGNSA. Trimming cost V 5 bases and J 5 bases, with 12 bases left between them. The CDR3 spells CASSALSLETQYF. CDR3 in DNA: TGTGCCAGCAGCGCATTGTCATTGGAGACCCAGTACTTC.

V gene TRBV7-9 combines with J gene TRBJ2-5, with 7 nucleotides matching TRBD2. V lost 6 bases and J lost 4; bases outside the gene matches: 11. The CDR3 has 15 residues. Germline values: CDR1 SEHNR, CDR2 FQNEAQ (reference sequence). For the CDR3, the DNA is TGTGCCAGCAGGCCCGGTGAAGGGAGGGTAGAGACCCAGTACTTC. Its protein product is CASRPGEGRVETQYF.

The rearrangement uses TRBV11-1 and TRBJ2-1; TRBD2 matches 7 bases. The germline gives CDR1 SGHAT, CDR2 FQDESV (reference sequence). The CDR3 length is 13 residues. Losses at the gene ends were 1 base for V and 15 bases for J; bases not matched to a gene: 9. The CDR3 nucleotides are TGTGCCAGCAGCTTAGACCTAGCGGTAGGGCCGTTCTTC. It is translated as CASSLDLAVGPFF.

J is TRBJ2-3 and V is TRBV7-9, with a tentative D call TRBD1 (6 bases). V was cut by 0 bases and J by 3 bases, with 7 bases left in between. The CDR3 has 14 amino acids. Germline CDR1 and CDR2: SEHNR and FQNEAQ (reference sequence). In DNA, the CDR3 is TGTGCCAGCAGCTTAGCCACAGGGACAGATACGCAGTATTTT. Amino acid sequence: CASSLATGTDTQYF.

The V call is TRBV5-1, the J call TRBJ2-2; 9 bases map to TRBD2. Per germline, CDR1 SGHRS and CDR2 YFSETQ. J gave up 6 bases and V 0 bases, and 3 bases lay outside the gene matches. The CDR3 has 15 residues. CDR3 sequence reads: CASSLVSGSPGELFF. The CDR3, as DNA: TGCGCCAGCAGCTTGGTTAGCGGGAGCCCCGGGGAGCTGTTTTTT.

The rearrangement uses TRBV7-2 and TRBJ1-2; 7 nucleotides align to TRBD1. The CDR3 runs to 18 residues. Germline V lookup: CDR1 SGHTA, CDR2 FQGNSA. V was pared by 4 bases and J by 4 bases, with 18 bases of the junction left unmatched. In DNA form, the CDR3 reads TGTGCCAGCAGCTCTTACCCAAGCCCGAGGGACAGAAGCTATGGCTACACCTTC. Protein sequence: CASSSYPSPRDRSYGYTF.

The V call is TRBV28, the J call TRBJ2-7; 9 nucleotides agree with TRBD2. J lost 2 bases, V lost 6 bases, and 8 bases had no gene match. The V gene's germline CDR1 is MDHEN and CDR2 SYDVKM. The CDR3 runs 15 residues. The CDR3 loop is CASSQLAGAPYEQYF. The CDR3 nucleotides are TGTGCCAGCAGCCAATTAGCGGGAGCACCCTACGAGCAGTACTTC.

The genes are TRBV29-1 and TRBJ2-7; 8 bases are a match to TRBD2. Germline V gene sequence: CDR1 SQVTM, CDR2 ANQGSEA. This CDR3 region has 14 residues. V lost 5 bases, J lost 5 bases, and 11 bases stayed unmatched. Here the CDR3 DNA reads TGCAGCGTTCCCGGTGGAGCGGGAGACCACGAGCAGTACTTC. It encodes CSVPGGAGDHEQYF.

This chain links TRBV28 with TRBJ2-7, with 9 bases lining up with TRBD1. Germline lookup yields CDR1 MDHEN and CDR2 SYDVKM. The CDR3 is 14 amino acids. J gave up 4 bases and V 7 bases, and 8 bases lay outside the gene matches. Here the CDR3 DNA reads TGTGCCAGCAAAGCTGGACAGGGGATGTACGAGCAGTACTTC. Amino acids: CASKAGQGMYEQYF.

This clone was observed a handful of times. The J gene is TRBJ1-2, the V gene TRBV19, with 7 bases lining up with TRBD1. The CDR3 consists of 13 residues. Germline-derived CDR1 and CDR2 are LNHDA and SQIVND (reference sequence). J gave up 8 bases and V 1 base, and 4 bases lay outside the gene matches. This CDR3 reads CASSIGDSGGYTF. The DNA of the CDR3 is TGTGCCAGTAGTATAGGGGACAGCGGCGGCTACACCTTC.

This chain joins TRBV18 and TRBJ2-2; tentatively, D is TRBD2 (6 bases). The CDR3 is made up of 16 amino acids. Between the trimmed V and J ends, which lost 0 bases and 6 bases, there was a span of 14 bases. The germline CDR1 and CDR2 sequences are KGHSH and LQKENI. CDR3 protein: CASSPPGTGGAGELFF. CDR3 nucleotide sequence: TGTGCCAGCTCACCACCGGGCACCGGGGGTGCCGGGGAGCTGTTTTTT.

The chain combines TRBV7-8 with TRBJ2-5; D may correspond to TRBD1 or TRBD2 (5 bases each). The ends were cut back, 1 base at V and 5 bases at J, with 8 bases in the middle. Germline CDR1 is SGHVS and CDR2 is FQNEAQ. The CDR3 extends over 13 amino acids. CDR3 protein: CASSLVGDETQYF. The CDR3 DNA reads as TGTGCCAGCAGCTTAGTAGGGGACGAGACCCAGTACTTC.

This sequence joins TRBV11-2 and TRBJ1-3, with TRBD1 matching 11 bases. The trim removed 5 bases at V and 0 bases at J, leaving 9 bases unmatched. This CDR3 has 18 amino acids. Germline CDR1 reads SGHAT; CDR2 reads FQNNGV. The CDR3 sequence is CASSPGTGGSSSGNTIYF. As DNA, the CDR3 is TGTGCCAGCAGCCCGGGGACAGGGGGGTCTTCCTCTGGAAACACCATATATTTT.

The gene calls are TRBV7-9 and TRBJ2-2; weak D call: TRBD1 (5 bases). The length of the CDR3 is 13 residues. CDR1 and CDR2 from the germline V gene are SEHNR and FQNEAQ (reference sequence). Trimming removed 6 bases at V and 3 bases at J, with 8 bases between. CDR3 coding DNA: TGTGCCAGCAGAAAGGGGTACACCGGGGAGCTGTTTTTT. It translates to CASRKGYTGELFF.

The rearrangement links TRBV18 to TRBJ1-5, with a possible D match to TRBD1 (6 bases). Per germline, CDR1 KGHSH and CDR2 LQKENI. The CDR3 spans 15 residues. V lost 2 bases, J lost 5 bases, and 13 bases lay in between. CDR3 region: CASSPNRDGDQPQHF. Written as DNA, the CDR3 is TGTGCCAGCTCACCAAACAGGGACGGCGATCAGCCCCAGCATTTT.

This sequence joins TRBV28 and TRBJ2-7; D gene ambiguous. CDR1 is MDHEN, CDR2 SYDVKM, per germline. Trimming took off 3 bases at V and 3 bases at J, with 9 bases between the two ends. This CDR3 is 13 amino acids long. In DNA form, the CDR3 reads TGTGCCAGCAGTTTCAACAACCGCTACGAGCAGTACTTC. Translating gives CASSFNNRYEQYF.

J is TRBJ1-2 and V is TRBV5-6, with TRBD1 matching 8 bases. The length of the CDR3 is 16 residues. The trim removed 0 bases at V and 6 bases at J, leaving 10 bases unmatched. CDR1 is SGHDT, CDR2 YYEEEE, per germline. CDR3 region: CASSLAGTGRRDGYTF. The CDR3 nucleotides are TGTGCCAGCAGCTTGGCCGGGACAGGCCGACGGGATGGCTACACCTTC.

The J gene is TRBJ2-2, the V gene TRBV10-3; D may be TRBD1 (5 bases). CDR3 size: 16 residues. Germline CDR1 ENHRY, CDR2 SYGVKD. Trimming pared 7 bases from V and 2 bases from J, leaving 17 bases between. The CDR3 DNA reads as TGTGCCATCACTTCAACCCAGGGCCTTAACACCGGGGAGCTGTTTTTT. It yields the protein CAITSTQGLNTGELFF.

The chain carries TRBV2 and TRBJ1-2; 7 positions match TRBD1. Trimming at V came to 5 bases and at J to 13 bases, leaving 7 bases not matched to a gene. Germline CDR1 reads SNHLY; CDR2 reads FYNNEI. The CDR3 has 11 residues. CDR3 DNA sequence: TGTGCCAGCAGTAACGGACAGGAGCTCACCTTC. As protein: CASSNGQELTF.

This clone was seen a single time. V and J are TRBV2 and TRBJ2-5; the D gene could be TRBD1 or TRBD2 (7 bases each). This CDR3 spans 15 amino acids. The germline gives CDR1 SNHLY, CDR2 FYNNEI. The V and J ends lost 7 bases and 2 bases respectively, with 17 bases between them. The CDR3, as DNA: TGTGCCAGCATCCCCGCAGGGGGGGATCAAGAGACCCAGTACTTC. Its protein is CASIPAGGDQETQYF.